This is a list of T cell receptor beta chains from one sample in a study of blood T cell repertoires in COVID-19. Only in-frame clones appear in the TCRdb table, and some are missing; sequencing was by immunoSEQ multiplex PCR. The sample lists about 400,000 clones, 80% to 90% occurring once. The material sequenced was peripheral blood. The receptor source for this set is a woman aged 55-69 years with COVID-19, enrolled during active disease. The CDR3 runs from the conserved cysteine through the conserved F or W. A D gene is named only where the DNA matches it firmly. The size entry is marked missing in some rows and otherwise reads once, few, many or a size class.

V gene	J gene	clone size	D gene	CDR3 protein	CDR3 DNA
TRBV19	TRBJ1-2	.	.	CASSATGHGYTF	TGTGCCAGTAGTGCAACAGGGCACGGCTACACCTTC
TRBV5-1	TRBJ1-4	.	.	CASSLAGTRNEKLFF	TGCGCCAGCAGCTTGGCAGGGACACGGAATGAAAAACTGTTTTTT
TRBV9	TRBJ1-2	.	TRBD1	CASTLGTDDGYTF	TGTGCCAGCACCCTCGGGACAGACGATGGCTACACCTTC
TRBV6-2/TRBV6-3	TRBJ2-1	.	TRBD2	CASSLSLAGDNNEQFF	TGTGCCAGCAGCCTCTCTTTAGCGGGGGACAACAATGAGCAGTTCTTC
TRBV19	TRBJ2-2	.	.	CASRQGNTGELFF	TGTGCCAGTAGGCAGGGGAACACCGGGGAGCTGTTTTTT
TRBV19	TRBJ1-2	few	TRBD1	CASSFGDRGHYGYTF	TGTGCCAGTAGTTTTGGGGACAGAGGACATTATGGCTACACCTTC
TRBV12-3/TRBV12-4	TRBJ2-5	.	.	CASSLVAETQYF	TGTGCCAGCAGTTTAGTAGCTGAGACCCAGTACTTC
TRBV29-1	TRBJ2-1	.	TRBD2	CSVVAGLLGSYNEQFF	TGCAGCGTAGTAGCGGGCCTACTCGGCTCCTACAATGAGCAGTTCTTC
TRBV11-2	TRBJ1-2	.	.	CASSLRPKQDILWNGYTF	TGTGCCAGCAGCCTACGTCCTAAGCAGGATATCCTTTGGAATGGCTACACCTTC
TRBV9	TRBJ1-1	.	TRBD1	CASSAGSGGAWTEAFF	TGTGCCAGCAGCGCAGGATCAGGGGGCGCATGGACTGAAGCTTTCTTT
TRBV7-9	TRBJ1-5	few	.	CASSSGGNQPQHF	TGTGCCAGCAGCTCCGGGGGCAATCAGCCCCAGCATTTT
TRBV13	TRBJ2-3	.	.	CASSRAGSTDTQYF	TGTGCCAGCAGTCGGGCGGGGAGCACAGATACGCAGTATTTT
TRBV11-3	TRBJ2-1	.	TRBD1	CASSLAGDRTNEQFF	TGTGCCAGCAGCTTAGCAGGGGACAGGACCAATGAGCAGTTCTTC
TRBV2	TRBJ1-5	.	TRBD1	CASGQETTHTPQHF	TGTGCCAGTGGACAGGAGACAACTCATACGCCCCAGCATTTT
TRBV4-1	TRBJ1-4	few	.	CASSQTAVRGLNEKLFF	TGCGCCAGCAGCCAAACCGCGGTGAGGGGGTTGAATGAAAAACTGTTTTTT
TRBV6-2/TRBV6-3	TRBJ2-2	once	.	CASSYSADDYTGELFF	TGTGCCAGCAGTTACTCGGCAGATGATTACACCGGGGAGCTGTTTTTT
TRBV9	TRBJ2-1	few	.	CASSVDPSAVLEQFF	TGTGCCAGCAGCGTAGATCCTAGCGCGGTCCTCGAGCAGTTCTTC
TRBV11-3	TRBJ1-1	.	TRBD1	CASSGQGNTEAFF	TGTGCCAGCTCGGGACAGGGAAACACTGAAGCTTTCTTT
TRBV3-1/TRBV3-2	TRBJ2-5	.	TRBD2	CASSQDMQRGGKTQYF	TGTGCCAGCAGCCAAGATATGCAGCGGGGGGGGAAGACCCAGTACTTC
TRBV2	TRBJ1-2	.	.	CASRTGISPYGYTF	TGTGCCAGCAGGACAGGAATCTCCCCCTATGGCTACACCTTC
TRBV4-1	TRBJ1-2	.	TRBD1	CASSLYRGYGYTF	TGCGCCAGCAGCCTCTACAGGGGGTACGGCTACACCTTC
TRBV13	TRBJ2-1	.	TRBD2	CASSLRSGGAIEQFF	TGTGCCAGCAGCCTCCGTAGCGGGGGGGCGATTGAGCAGTTCTTC
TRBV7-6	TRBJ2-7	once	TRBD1	CASSTGQIPYEQYF	TGTGCCAGCAGCACGGGACAGATCCCCTACGAGCAGTACTTC
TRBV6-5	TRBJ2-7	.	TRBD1	CASSYSRQGATYEQYF	TGTGCCAGCAGTTACTCGAGGCAGGGGGCTACCTACGAGCAGTACTTC
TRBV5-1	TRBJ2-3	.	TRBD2	CASSLVGLAVSTDTQYF	TGCGCCAGCAGCTTGGTGGGACTAGCGGTTAGCACAGATACGCAGTATTTT
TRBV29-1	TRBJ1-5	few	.	CSVQPGPGNQPQHF	TGCAGCGTTCAACCCGGTCCCGGCAATCAGCCCCAGCATTTT
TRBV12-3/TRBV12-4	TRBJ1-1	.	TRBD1	CASTRTGEAFF	TGTGCCAGCACCAGGACAGGAGAAGCTTTCTTT
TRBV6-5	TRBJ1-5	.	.	CASRPDSFYQPQHF	TGTGCCAGCAGACCGGACAGTTTTTATCAGCCCCAGCATTTT
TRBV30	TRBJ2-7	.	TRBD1	CAWSEDREVAEQYF	TGTGCCTGGAGCGAGGACAGGGAAGTTGCCGAGCAGTACTTC
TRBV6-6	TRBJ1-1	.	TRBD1	CASTLTGVITEAFF	TGTGCCAGCACGCTGACAGGGGTGATCACTGAAGCTTTCTTT
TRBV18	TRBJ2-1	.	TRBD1	CASSPPRRQGAPRSSYNEQFF	TGTGCCAGCTCACCACCGCGTCGGCAGGGGGCTCCCCGGAGCTCCTACAATGAGCAGTTCTTC
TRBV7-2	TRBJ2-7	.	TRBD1	CASSIGQVGSYEQYF	TGTGCCAGCAGCATTGGACAGGTCGGGTCCTACGAGCAGTACTTC
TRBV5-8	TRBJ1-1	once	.	CASSWMGRETEAFF	TGTGCCAGCAGCTGGATGGGTCGGGAGACTGAAGCTTTCTTT
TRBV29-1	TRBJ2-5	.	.	CSVVQAGTQYF	TGCAGCGTTGTCCAGGCAGGAACCCAGTACTTC
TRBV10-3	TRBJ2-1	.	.	CASYSGGSYNEQFF	TGTGCCTCATATAGCGGAGGCTCCTACAATGAGCAGTTCTTC
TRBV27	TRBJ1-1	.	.	CASRGDSTEAFF	TGTGCCAGCAGGGGCGACAGCACTGAAGCTTTCTTT
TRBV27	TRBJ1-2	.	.	CASSSSGIMNGYTF	TGTGCCAGCAGTTCCTCAGGGATCATGAATGGCTACACCTTC
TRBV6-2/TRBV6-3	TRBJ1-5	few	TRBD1	CASSSGQGAVQPQHF	TGTGCCAGCAGCTCCGGACAGGGGGCTGTTCAGCCCCAGCATTTT
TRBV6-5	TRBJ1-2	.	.	CASSRVIGEGYTF	TGTGCCAGCAGTCGCGTCATAGGGGAAGGCTACACCTTC
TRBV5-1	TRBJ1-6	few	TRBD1	CASSLDRGLDSPLHF	TGCGCCAGCAGCTTGGACAGGGGGCTTGATTCACCCCTCCACTTT
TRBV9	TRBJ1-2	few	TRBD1	CASSAPTGKKDYGYTF	TGTGCCAGCAGCGCACCGACAGGGAAGAAGGACTATGGCTACACCTTC
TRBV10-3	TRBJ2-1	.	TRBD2	CATPGGPNNEQFF	TGTGCCACCCCGGGGGGGCCCAACAATGAGCAGTTCTTC
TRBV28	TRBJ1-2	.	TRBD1	CASSGQGVIHGYTF	TGTGCCAGCAGTGGACAGGGAGTGATTCATGGCTACACCTTC
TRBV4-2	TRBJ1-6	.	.	CASSQDSAGTSYNSPLHF	TGTGCCAGCAGCCAAGATTCGGCAGGGACTTCCTATAATTCACCCCTCCACTTT
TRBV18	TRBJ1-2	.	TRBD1	CASGTGPYGYTF	TGTGCCAGCGGGACAGGCCCCTATGGCTACACCTTC
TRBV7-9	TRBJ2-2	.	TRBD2	CASVMTSGGPNTGELFF	TGTGCCAGCGTGATGACTAGCGGGGGGCCGAACACCGGGGAGCTGTTTTTT
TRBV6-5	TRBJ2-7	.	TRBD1	CASRSNTGVYEQYF	TGTGCCAGCAGGTCGAACACAGGGGTATACGAGCAGTACTTC
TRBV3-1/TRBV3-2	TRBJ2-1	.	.	CASSQRGGSNEQFF	TGTGCCAGCAGCCAAAGGGGGGGGAGCAATGAGCAGTTCTTC
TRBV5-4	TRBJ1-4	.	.	CASRVGEKLFF	TGTGCCAGCAGGGTCGGTGAAAAACTGTTTTTT
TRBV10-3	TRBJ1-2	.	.	CAIRSYGYTF	TGTGCCATCAGATCTTATGGCTACACCTTC
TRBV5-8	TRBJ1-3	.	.	CASSLSVGNTIYF	TGTGCCAGCAGCTTATCGGTGGGAAACACCATATATTTT
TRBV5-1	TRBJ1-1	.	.	CASSLAGGETEAFF	TGCGCCAGCAGCTTGGCCGGGGGGGAGACTGAAGCTTTCTTT
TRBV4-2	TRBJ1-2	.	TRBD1	CASSQNSQGVMYGYTF	TGTGCCAGCAGCCAAAATTCACAGGGGGTTATGTATGGCTACACCTTC
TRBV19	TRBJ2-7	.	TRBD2	CASSIAGGAGDGYEQYF	TGTGCCAGTAGTATAGCCGGGGGAGCGGGGGACGGCTACGAGCAGTACTTC
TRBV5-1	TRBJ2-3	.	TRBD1	CASSQGGQTDTQYF	TGCGCCAGCAGCCAAGGGGGACAGACAGATACGCAGTATTTT
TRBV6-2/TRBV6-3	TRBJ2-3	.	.	CASSYQGAQYF	TGTGCCAGCAGTTACCAGGGCGCGCAGTATTTT
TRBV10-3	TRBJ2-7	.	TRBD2	CAAGTSGYEQYF	TGTGCCGCAGGGACTAGCGGCTACGAGCAGTACTTC
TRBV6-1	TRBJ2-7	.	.	CASSEALQGDRSYEQYF	TGTGCCAGCAGTGAAGCCCTCCAGGGCGACAGGTCCTACGAGCAGTACTTC
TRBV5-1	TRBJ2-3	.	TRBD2	CASSPGLAVADTQYF	TGCGCCAGCAGCCCAGGACTAGCGGTTGCAGATACGCAGTATTTT